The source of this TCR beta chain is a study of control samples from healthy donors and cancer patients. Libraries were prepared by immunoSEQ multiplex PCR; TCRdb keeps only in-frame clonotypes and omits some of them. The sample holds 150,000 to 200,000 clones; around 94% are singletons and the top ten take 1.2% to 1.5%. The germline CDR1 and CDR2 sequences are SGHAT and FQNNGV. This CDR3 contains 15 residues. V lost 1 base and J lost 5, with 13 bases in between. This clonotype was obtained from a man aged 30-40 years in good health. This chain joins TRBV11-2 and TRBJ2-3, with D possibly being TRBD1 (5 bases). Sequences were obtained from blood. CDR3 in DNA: TGTGCCAGCAGCTTAGGGGGCTACATCGGAGATACGCAGTATTTT. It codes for CASSLGGYIGDTQYF.